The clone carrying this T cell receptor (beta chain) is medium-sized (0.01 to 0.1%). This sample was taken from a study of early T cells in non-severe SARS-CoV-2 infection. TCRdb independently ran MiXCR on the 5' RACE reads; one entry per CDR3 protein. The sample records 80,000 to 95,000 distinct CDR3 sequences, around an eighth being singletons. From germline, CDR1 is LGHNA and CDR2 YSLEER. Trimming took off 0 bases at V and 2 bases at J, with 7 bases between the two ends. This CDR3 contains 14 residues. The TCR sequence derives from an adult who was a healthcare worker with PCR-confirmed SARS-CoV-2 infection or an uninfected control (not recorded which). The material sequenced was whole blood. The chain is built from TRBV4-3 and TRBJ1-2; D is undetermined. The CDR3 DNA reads TGCGCCAGCAGCCAAGATCACAGCAACTATGGCTACACCTTC. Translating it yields CASSQDHSNYGYTF.